The present T cell receptor (beta chain) was sequenced within a study of blood T cell repertoires in COVID-19. Study as a whole: Acute and convalescent COVID-19 specimens originated in the United States, Italy and Spain. PBMCs, B-cell-depleted T cells, or T cells were the source of the cDNA or gDNA that made up the material.

This clone is a singleton in its sample. In the study's own analysis: Reference gene primer amplification gave nucleated cell count estimates. Profiled with immunoSEQ multiplex PCR; TCRdb holds only in-frame clones, not every one. That table gives V, J and clone size, and the DNA gave D and trimming. The sample has more than 250,000 clones; around four fifths are singletons. CDR3 length equals 14 residues. The ends lost 4 bases at V and 3 bases at J; junction bases unmatched: 4. Per germline, CDR1 SGHNT and CDR2 YYREEE (reference sequence). Sequencing was done on a sample of peripheral blood. This TCR was sampled from a woman in her 50s with acute or convalescent COVID-19. The rearrangement links TRBV5-4 to TRBJ2-5; 9 bases are shared with TRBD1. This CDR3 reads CASSPRDREETQYF. The CDR3 DNA sequence: TGTGCCAGCAGCCCCCGGGACAGGGAAGAGACCCAGTACTTC.